These 32 T cell receptor beta chains share one sample of origin, sequenced in a study of cytomegalovirus exposure and HLA in healthy donors. 13 Jbeta primers and 60 Vbeta primers were used for the PCR. Using immunoSEQ multiplex PCR, the repertoire was profiled, and TCRdb retains in-frame clones only, with some absent. This table has 210,000 or so clones, nearly 80% appearing once. Sequenced: PBMCs. The receptors shown here come from a man between 18 and 35 years old in good health and CMV-seronegative.

V and J are TRBV7-6 and TRBJ2-3, with 9 bases aligning to TRBD2. CDR1 and CDR2 (germline): SGHVS, FNYEAQ. CDR3 size: 16 residues. V gave up 2 bases and J gave up 4 bases; unmatched junction bases: 7. DNA for the CDR3: TGTGCCAGCAGCTTAAGCGGCGGGGGGGCCTCAGATACGCAGTATTTT. Its protein product is CASSLSGGGASDTQYF.

Regarding this clone: In the same sample, other DNA sequences code for this CDR3. The chain joins TRBV4-3 to TRBJ2-3; 7 bases fit TRBD1. This CDR3 has 15 amino acids. The V and J ends lost 2 bases and 1 base, in that order; junction bases with no gene match: 3. Germline assignment: CDR1 LGHNA and CDR2 YSLEER. The CDR3 reads CASSQRGQGTDTQYF. The DNA for the CDR3 is TGCGCCAGCAGCCAAAGGGGGCAGGGCACAGATACGCAGTATTTT.

The V call is TRBV9, the J call TRBJ2-3; TRBD2 matches 13 bases. Germline CDR1 and CDR2: SGDLS and YYNGEE. V shed 3 bases and J 3 bases; nucleotides not matched to a gene: 4. The CDR3 is 16 amino acids. The CDR3 reads CASSGGTSGDTDTQYF. The DNA for the CDR3 is TGTGCCAGCAGCGGGGGGACTAGCGGGGATACAGATACGCAGTATTTT. The full variable domain, with the rest looked up from reference TRBV9 and TRBJ2-3, is DSGVTQTPKHLITATGQRVTLRCSPRSGDLSVYWYQQSLDQGLQFLIQYYNGEERAKGNILERFSAQQFPDLHSELNLSSLELGDSALYFCASSGGTSGDTDTQYFGPGTRLTVL.

In this sample, this clone turned up a few times. V usage is TRBV19 and J usage is TRBJ2-2; TRBD2 is a possible D gene (6 bases). Germline V CDR1 and CDR2: LNHDA, SQIVND (reference sequence). CDR3 size: 14 residues. V was cut by 6 bases and J by 5 bases, with 13 bases left in between. CDR3 DNA sequence: TGTGCCAGTAGGGCTAGCGCCAGAACCGGGGAGCTGTTTTTT. Protein sequence: CASRASARTGELFF. Variable domain in full (rest from reference TRBV19 and TRBJ2-2): DGGITQSPKYLFRKEGQNVTLSCEQNLNHDAMYWYRQDPGQGLRLIYYSQIVNDFQKGDIAEGYSVSREKKESFPLTVTSAQKNPTAFYLCASRASARTGELFFGEGSRLTVL.

This chain connects TRBV13 to TRBJ2-3; 8 bases align to TRBD2. Per the germline V gene, CDR1 is PRHDT and CDR2 is FYEKMQ (reference sequence). V lost 0 bases to trimming and J lost 4 bases; unmatched junction nucleotides: 6. The CDR3 covers 16 residues. The CDR3, as DNA: TGTGCCAGCAGCTTAGGGAGCGGGAGTGTCTCAGATACGCAGTATTTT. This gives the protein CASSLGSGSVSDTQYF.

In its sample, this clone was seen a few times. V and J are TRBV4-3 and TRBJ2-5; D is uncertain. The CDR3 contains 15 residues. The germline V and J ends were trimmed by 0 bases and 2 bases, with 10 bases remaining between them. The germline CDR1 and CDR2 sequences are LGHNA and YSLEER. DNA for the CDR3: TGCGCCAGCAGCCAAGATTGGGCAGGACAAGAGACCCAGTACTTC. It encodes CASSQDWAGQETQYF.

V and J are TRBV25-1 and TRBJ1-1, with D unclear. CDR3 length: 15 residues. Trimming removed 1 base from V and 5 bases from J, with 14 bases in between. Looked up from germline, CDR1 is MGHDK and CDR2 is SYGVNS. DNA for the CDR3: TGTGCCAGCAGTGAATTAACGAACCGGAGGACTGAAGCTTTCTTT. Translation gives CASSELTNRRTEAFF.

J is TRBJ1-3 and V is TRBV28, with D possibly being TRBD1 (5 bases). The CDR3 loop spans 14 amino acids. Germline V gene sequence: CDR1 MDHEN, CDR2 SYDVKM. V lost 6 bases, J lost 1 base, and 10 bases lay in between. The CDR3: CASSYPGSGNTIYF. The CDR3 DNA reads TGTGCCAGCAGCTATCCAGGGTCTGGAAACACCATATATTTT.

V and J are TRBV7-9 and TRBJ2-5, with 9 bases that match TRBD2. The germline gives CDR1 SEHNR, CDR2 FQNEAQ (reference sequence). Unmatched junction bases numbered 2, after V lost 5 bases and J lost 4 bases. The CDR3 contains 13 residues. Here the CDR3 reads CASSLREGETQYF. The CDR3 nucleotides read TGTGCCAGCAGCCTGCGGGAGGGAGAGACCCAGTACTTC.

This chain joins TRBV7-2 and TRBJ1-3; D is unclear. V lost 5 bases to trimming and J lost 1 base, with 9 bases between them. The CDR3 runs to 14 residues. Germline values: CDR1 SGHTA, CDR2 FQGNSA. The CDR3, as DNA: TGTGCCAGCAGCCTAGGCGTATCTGGAAACACCATATATTTT. Translated: CASSLGVSGNTIYF. The full variable domain, rest sourced from reference TRBV7-2 and TRBJ1-3, is GAGVSQSPSNKVTEKGKDVELRCDPISGHTALYWYRQSLGQGLEFLIYFQGNSAPDKSGLPSDRFSAERTGGSVSTLTIQRTQQEDSAVYLCASSLGVSGNTIYFGEGSWLTVV.

This chain connects TRBV7-2 to TRBJ2-2; 9 bases agree with TRBD2. With V trimmed by 2 bases and J by 3 bases, 7 bases remained unmatched. Germline V gives CDR1 SGHTA, CDR2 FQGNSA. The CDR3 loop spans 17 amino acids. The CDR3 DNA sequence: TGTGCCAGCAGCTTACAGTCCTTAGCGGGGGACACCGGGGAGCTGTTTTTT. This translates into CASSLQSLAGDTGELFF.

The V call is TRBV9, the J call TRBJ2-5; D uncertain. V lost 0 bases and J lost 6, with 3 bases in between. CDR1 and CDR2 from the germline V gene are SGDLS and YYNGEE. This CDR3 is built from 11 residues. In DNA form, the CDR3 reads TGTGCCAGCAGCGTAGATAAGACCCAGTACTTC. Encoded protein: CASSVDKTQYF.

V is TRBV7-8 and J is TRBJ2-7; D is perhaps TRBD1 (6 bases). Trimming stripped 5 bases from V and 1 base from J, with 12 bases between. The germline CDR1 and CDR2 sequences are SGHVS and FQNEAQ. The CDR3 runs 14 residues. This CDR3 reads CASSRVGGSYEQYF. CDR3 bases: TGTGCCAGCAGCCGAGTAGGGGGTTCCTACGAGCAGTACTTC.

The DNA for the CDR3 is TGCGCCAGCAGCCAAGACCCACAGGGGTATGGCTATGGCTACACCTTC. This sequence encodes CASSQDPQGYGYGYTF. This chain links TRBV4-3 with TRBJ1-2; 7 bases align to TRBD1. V shed 0 bases, J shed 4 bases, and the junction held 8 bases outside the gene matches. This CDR3 region has 16 residues. The germline V gene has CDR1 LGHNA and CDR2 YSLEER.

This chain joins TRBV4-2 and TRBJ1-1; a weak D match, TRBD1 (6 bases). The CDR3 consists of 17 residues. Per germline, CDR1 LGHNA and CDR2 YNFKEQ. V lost 0 bases and J 5 bases, leaving 19 bases between the germline ends. CDR3 DNA sequence: TGTGCCAGCAGCCAAGATTCGGCAGGGACATTGAGTACTGAAGCTTTCTTT. Residues: CASSQDSAGTLSTEAFF.

The CDR3 nucleotides read TGCAGCGCAGGCGACAGCTACGAGCAGTACTTC. It yields the protein CSAGDSYEQYF. The chain links TRBV29-1 to TRBJ2-7; possibly TRBD1 for D (5 bases). This CDR3 is 11 amino acids long. Germline CDR1 is SQVTM and CDR2 is ANQGSEA. The V end lost 7 bases, the J end lost 3 bases, and 10 bases lay between the germline ends.

The chain carries TRBV2 and TRBJ2-2; the match to TRBD2 covers 14 bases. The ends lost 6 bases at V and 6 bases at J; junction bases unmatched: 6. This CDR3 spans 16 amino acids. CDR1 is SNHLY, CDR2 FYNNEI, per germline. The CDR3 bases are TGTGCCAGCAGGTCCCTGGGACTAGCGGGAGCCGGGGAGCTGTTTTTT. This gives the protein CASRSLGLAGAGELFF.

This rearrangement joins TRBV5-1 to TRBJ2-1, with 11 bases aligning to TRBD1. The germline V gene has CDR1 SGHRS and CDR2 YFSETQ. Losses at the gene ends were 6 bases for V and 4 bases for J; bases not matched to a gene: 6. The CDR3 covers 15 residues. CDR3 protein: CASTSGQGAYNEQFF. The CDR3 DNA sequence: TGCGCCAGCACCTCTGGACAGGGGGCTTACAATGAGCAGTTCTTC.

The chain employs TRBV25-1 and TRBJ1-1; D remains ambiguous. CDR1 and CDR2 (germline): MGHDK, SYGVNS. The CDR3 spans 11 residues. V shed 3 bases and J shed 5 bases, with 4 bases lying between them. CDR3 coding DNA: TGTGCCAGCAGTGATAGTACTGAAGCTTTCTTT. This codes for CASSDSTEAFF.

The V gene is TRBV29-1, the J gene TRBJ1-2; TRBD1 agrees at 9 bases. Germline trimming cut 2 bases from V and 8 bases from J; bases unmatched to any gene: 9. Germline lookup yields CDR1 SQVTM and CDR2 ANQGSEA. The CDR3 sequence is 14 residues long. For the CDR3, the DNA is TGCAGCGTTGAATCCAACAGGGGGCTAGGAGGCTACACCTTC. The encoded protein is CSVESNRGLGGYTF.

J is TRBJ2-6 and V is TRBV29-1, with 7 bases lining up with TRBD1. This CDR3 has 15 amino acids. Trimming cost V 4 bases and J 4 bases; bases outside gene matches: 7. Germline values: CDR1 SQVTM, CDR2 ANQGSEA. The chain's CDR3 is CSVGLDRLGANVLTF. DNA for the CDR3: TGCAGCGTTGGACTGGACAGGCTGGGGGCCAACGTCCTGACTTTC.

The chain carries TRBV10-1 and TRBJ2-7; 9 positions match TRBD1. Germline V CDR1 and CDR2: WNHNN, SYGVQD (reference sequence). The V segment lost 3 bases and the J segment 2 bases; nucleotides outside the gene matches: 2. The CDR3 totals 14 residues. The CDR3 reads CASSDGTGTYEQYF. The CDR3, as DNA: TGCGCCAGCAGTGATGGGACAGGGACCTACGAGCAGTACTTC.

This clone was detected only once. Other nucleotide sequences from this sample produce the same CDR3. This chain links TRBV7-2 with TRBJ1-3; 7 nucleotides agree with TRBD1. The germline gives CDR1 SGHTA, CDR2 FQGNSA. The V gene end was trimmed by 4 bases and the J gene end by 4 bases; junction bases not matched to a gene: 7. This CDR3 is built from 15 residues. The CDR3 nucleotides are TGTGCCAGCAGCTCCCTCCTGGACAGGGGAAACACCATATATTTT. Translation: CASSSLLDRGNTIYF.

V gene TRBV10-3 combines with J gene TRBJ2-7; 10 nucleotides agree with TRBD2. V shed 7 bases, J shed 3 bases, and the junction held 6 bases outside the gene matches. Germline V gene sequence: CDR1 ENHRY, CDR2 SYGVKD. The CDR3 runs 14 residues. CDR3: CAIKSSGSIYEQYF. The CDR3 nucleotides are TGTGCCATCAAATCTAGCGGGAGTATCTACGAGCAGTACTTC.

V is TRBV19 and J is TRBJ2-3, with TRBD1 identical over 9 bases. The V gene end was trimmed by 7 bases and the J gene end by 1 base; junction bases not matched to a gene: 3. This CDR3 is 14 amino acids long. CDR1 is LNHDA, CDR2 SQIVND, per germline (reference sequence). This CDR3 is CASTRTGGTDTQYF. The CDR3 nucleotides read TGTGCCAGTACCAGGACAGGGGGCACAGATACGCAGTATTTT.

The V and J genes are TRBV4-2 and TRBJ1-5; TRBD1 is a possible D gene (6 bases). Trimming pared 1 base from V and 3 bases from J, leaving 7 bases between. The CDR3 sequence is 14 residues long. The germline V gene encodes CDR1 LGHNA and CDR2 YNFKEQ. CDR3: CASSQVGANQPQHF. The CDR3 DNA reads TGTGCCAGCAGCCAAGTGGGGGCCAATCAGCCCCAGCATTTT.

The rearrangement links TRBV5-4 to TRBJ1-1; TRBD1 agrees at 7 bases. The CDR3 consists of 12 residues. Trimming removed 5 bases from V and 6 bases from J; junction bases left unmatched: 4. Germline values: CDR1 SGHNT, CDR2 YYREEE (reference sequence). CDR3 sequence reads: CASSPGTAEAFF. CDR3 in DNA: TGTGCCAGCAGTCCAGGGACAGCTGAAGCTTTCTTT.

This chain links TRBV18 with TRBJ2-5; 8 nucleotides align to TRBD2. V gave up 2 bases and J gave up 7 bases; unmatched junction bases: 6. Germline CDR1 KGHSH, CDR2 LQKENI. There are 14 residues in the CDR3. CDR3 amino acids: CASSPIGGDGTQYF. In nucleotides, the CDR3 is TGTGCCAGCTCACCAATCGGGGGGGACGGGACCCAGTACTTC.

The table lists this clone with a few counts. The chain is built from TRBV7-9 and TRBJ2-1; 7 bases map to TRBD2. There are 11 residues in the CDR3. Germline CDR1 is SEHNR and CDR2 is FQNEAQ (reference sequence). Trimming cost V 5 bases and J 8 bases; bases outside gene matches: 0. In DNA form, the CDR3 reads TGTGCCAGCAGCCGGGGGGATGAGCAGTTCTTC. Amino acid sequence: CASSRGDEQFF.

This sequence joins TRBV5-5 and TRBJ2-1; 15 nucleotides agree with TRBD2. The junction had 12 bases not matched to a gene; V was cut back by 4 bases and J by 7 bases. The CDR3 extends over 18 amino acids. In germline, CDR1 is SGHKS, CDR2 YYEKEE (reference sequence). The CDR3 bases are TGTGCCAGCAGCCCATTCGGACTAGCGGGGGGGTCTCGGAATGAGCAGTTCTTC. Translation gives CASSPFGLAGGSRNEQFF.

This clone appeared a few times. The chain is built from TRBV7-9 and TRBJ2-7; 7 bases are shared with TRBD2. Germline V lookup: CDR1 SEHNR, CDR2 FQNEAQ (reference sequence). There are 15 residues in the CDR3. Trimming removed 5 bases from V and 2 bases from J; junction bases left unmatched: 9. The CDR3 coding sequence is TGTGCCAGCAGCCGGATGAGCGGGGCCGCCTACGAGCAGTACTTC. It yields the protein CASSRMSGAAYEQYF. Based on the CDR3 plus reference TRBV7-9 and TRBJ2-7, the full variable domain is DTGVSQNPRHKITKRGQNVTFRCDPISEHNRLYWYRQTLGQGPEFLTYFQNEAQLEKSRLLSDRFSAERPKGSFSTLEIQRTEQGDSAMYLCASSRMSGAAYEQYFGPGTRLTVT.

The rearrangement joins TRBV19 to TRBJ2-2, with 8 bases matching TRBD1. Germline V gene lookup returns CDR1 LNHDA and CDR2 SQIVND (reference sequence). With V trimmed by 4 bases and J by 0 bases, 1 base remained unmatched. The CDR3 spans 15 residues. The DNA for the CDR3 is TGTGCCAGTAGTAGGGGACAGGCGAACACCGGGGAGCTGTTTTTT. Protein sequence: CASSRGQANTGELFF.